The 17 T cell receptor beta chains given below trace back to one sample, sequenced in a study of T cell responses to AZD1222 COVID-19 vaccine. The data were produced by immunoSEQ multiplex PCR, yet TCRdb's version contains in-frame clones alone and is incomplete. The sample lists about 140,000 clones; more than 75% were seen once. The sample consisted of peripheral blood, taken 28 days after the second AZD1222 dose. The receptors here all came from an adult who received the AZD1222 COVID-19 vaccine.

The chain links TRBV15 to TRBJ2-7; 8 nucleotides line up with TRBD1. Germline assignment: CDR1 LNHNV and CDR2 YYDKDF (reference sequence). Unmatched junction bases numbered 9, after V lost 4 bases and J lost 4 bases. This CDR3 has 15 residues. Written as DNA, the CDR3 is TGTGCCACCAGCAAGAACCGGGGACAGGAATACGAGCAGTACTTC. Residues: CATSKNRGQEYEQYF.

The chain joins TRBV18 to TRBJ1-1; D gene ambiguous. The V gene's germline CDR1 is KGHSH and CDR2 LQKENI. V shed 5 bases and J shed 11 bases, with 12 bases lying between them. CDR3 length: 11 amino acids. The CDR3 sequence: CASSSGIGAFF. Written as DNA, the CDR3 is TGTGCCAGCTCAAGTGGTATCGGGGCTTTCTTT.

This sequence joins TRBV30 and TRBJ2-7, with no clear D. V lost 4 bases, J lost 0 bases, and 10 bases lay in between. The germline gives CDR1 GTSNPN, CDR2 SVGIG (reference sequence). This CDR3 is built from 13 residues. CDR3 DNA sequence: TGTGCCTGGACAAAAAGAAGCTCCTACGAGCAGTACTTC. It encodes CAWTKRSSYEQYF.

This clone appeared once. The CDR3 region has the DNA TGTGCCTGGTGGCAGGGGAGGGCTGAAGCTTTCTTT. This gives the protein CAWWQGRAEAFF. The chain employs TRBV30 and TRBJ1-1; possibly TRBD1 for D (6 bases). V was shortened by 5 bases and J by 6 bases, with 13 bases between the two germline ends. This CDR3 contains 12 residues. Germline V gene data show CDR1 as GTSNPN and CDR2 as SVGIG (reference sequence).

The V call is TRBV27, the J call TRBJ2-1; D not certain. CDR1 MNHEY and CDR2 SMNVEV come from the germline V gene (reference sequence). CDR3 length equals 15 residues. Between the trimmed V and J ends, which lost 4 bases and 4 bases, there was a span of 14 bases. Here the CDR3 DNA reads TGTGCCAGCAGTTCCAGACCGAACGGGTACAATGAGCAGTTCTTC. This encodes CASSSRPNGYNEQFF.

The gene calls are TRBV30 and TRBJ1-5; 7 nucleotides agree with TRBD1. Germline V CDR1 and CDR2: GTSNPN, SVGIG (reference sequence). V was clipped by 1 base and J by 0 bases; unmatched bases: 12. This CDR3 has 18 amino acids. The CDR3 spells CAWSGGQGGGYSNQPQHF. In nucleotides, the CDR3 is TGTGCCTGGAGTGGCGGGCAGGGGGGCGGTTATAGCAATCAGCCCCAGCATTTT.

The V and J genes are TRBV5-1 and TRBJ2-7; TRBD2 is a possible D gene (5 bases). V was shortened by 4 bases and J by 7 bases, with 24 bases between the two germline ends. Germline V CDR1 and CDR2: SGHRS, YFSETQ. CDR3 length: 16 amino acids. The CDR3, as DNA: TGCGCCAGCAGCCCCGCCGCGGAAGGCGGGTGGGGTGAGCAGTACTTC. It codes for CASSPAAEGGWGEQYF.

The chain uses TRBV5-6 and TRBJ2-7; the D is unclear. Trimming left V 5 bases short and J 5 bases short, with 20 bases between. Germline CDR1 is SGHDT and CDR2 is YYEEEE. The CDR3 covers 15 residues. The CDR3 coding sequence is TGTGCCAGCAGGGAGTCGTGGGAACTTCCCCACGAGCAGTACTTC. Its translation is CASRESWELPHEQYF.

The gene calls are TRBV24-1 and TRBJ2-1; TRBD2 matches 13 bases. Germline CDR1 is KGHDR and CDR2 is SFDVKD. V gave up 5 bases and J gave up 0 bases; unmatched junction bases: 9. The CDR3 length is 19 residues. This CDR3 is CATSGPTSGRKGSYNEQFF. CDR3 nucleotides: TGTGCCACCAGTGGCCCGACTAGCGGGAGGAAAGGCTCCTACAATGAGCAGTTCTTC.

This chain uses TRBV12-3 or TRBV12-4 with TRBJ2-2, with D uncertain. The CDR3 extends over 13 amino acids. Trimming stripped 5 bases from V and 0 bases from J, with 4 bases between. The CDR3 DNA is TGTGCCAGCAGTAATACGAACACCGGGGAGCTGTTTTTT. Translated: CASSNTNTGELFF.

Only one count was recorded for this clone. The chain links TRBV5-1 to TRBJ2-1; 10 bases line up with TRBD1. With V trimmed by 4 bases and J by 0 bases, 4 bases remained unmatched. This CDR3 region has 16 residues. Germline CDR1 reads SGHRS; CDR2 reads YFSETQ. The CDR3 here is CASSATGGLSYNEQFF. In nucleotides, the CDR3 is TGCGCCAGCAGCGCGACAGGGGGCCTCTCCTACAATGAGCAGTTCTTC.

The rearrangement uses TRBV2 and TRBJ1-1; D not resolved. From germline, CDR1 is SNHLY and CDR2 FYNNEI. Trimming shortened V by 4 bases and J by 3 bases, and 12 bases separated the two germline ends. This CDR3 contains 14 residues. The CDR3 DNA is TGTGCCAGCAGTGGAAGGCGGGCGGACACTGAAGCTTTCTTT. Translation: CASSGRRADTEAFF.

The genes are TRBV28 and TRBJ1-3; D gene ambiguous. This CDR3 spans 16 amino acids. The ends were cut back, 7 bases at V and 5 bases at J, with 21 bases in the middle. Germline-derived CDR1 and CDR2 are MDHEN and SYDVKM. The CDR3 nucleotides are TGTGCCAGCACTCCAACGCCGGGGTCGAGTAGAAACACCATATATTTT. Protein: CASTPTPGSSRNTIYF.

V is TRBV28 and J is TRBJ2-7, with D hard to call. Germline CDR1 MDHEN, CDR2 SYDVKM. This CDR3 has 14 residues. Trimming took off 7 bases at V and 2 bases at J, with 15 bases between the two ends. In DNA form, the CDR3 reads TGTGCCAGCACCCTCAAAGGTACAGCCTACGAGCAGTACTTC. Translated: CASTLKGTAYEQYF.

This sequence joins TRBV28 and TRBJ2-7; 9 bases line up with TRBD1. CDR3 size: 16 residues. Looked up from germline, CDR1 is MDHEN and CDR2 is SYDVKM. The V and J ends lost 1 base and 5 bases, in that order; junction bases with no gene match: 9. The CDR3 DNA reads TGTGCCAGCAGTTTATTTCAGGGACAGGGTTACGACGAGCAGTACTTC. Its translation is CASSLFQGQGYDEQYF.

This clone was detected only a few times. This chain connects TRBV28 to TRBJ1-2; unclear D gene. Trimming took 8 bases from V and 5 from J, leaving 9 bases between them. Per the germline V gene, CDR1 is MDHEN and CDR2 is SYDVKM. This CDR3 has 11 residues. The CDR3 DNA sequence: TGTGCCAGCCTCGGGCCGTATGGCTACACCTTC. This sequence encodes CASLGPYGYTF.

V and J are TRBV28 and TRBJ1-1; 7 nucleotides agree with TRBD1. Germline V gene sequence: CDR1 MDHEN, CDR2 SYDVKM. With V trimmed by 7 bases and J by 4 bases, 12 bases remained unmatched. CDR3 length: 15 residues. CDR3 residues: CASINPRRGPTEAFF. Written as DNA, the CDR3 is TGTGCCAGCATCAACCCTAGGAGGGGGCCCACTGAAGCTTTCTTT.